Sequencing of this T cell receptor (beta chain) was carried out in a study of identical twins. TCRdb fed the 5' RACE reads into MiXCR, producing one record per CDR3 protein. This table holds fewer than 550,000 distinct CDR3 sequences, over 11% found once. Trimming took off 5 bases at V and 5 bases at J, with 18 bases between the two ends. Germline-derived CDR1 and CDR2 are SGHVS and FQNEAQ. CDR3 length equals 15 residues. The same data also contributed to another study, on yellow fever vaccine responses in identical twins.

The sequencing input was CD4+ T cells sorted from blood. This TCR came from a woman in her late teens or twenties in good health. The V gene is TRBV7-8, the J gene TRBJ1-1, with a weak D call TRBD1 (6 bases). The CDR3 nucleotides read TGTGCCAGCAGCCCCGTCGGGGGGGCGCGGACTGAAGCTTTCTTT. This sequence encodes CASSPVGGARTEAFF.